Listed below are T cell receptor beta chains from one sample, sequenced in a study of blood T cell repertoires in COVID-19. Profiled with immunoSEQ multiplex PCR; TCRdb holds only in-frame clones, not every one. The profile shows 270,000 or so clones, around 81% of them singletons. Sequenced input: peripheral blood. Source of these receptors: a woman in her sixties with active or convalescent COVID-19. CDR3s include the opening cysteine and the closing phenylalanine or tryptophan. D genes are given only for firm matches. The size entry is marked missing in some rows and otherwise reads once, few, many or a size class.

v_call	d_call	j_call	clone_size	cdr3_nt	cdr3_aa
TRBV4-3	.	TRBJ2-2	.	TGCGCCAGCAGCCAAGGCAGGGGGAACACCGGGGAGCTGTTTTTT	CASSQGRGNTGELFF
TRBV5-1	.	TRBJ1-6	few	TGCGCCAGCAGCTTGTACGTTTACTCAAATTCACCCCTCCACTTT	CASSLYVYSNSPLHF
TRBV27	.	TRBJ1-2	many	TGTGCCAGCAGTTTAACAGGGATACCTTATGGCTACACCTTC	CASSLTGIPYGYTF
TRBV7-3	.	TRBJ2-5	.	TGTGCCAGCAGCCTCGACAACCAAGAGACCCAGTACTTC	CASSLDNQETQYF
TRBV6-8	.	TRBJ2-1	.	TGTGCCAGCAGTTACTCGCGGGGGCACCGCGGGGCCTACAATGAGCAGTTCTTC	CASSYSRGHRGAYNEQFF
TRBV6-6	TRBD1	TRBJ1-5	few	TGTGCCAGCAGTTGGGACAGGGAGGGAACTCAGCCCCAGCATTTT	CASSWDREGTQPQHF
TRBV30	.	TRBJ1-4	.	TGTGCCTGTGCCCCCGGGGGAGGACACCCTCTGAGTGACAAACTGTTTTTT	CACAPGGGHPLSDKLFF
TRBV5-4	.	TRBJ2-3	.	TGTGCCAGCAGCTTGGGGCCTAGCGCCACAGATACGCAGTATTTT	CASSLGPSATDTQYF
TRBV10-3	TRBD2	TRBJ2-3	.	TGTGCCATCAGTGAGTCCCGGGGGACTAGCGGGGCAAGAGGGTCTGCAGATACGCAGTATTTT	CAISESRGTSGARGSADTQYF
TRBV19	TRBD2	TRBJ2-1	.	TGTGCCAGTAGTTGGAGACTAGCGGGCTCCTACAATGAGCAGTTCTTC	CASSWRLAGSYNEQFF
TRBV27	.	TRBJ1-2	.	TGTGCCAGCAGTTTACGGGGGGCGATGGACTATGGCTACACCTTC	CASSLRGAMDYGYTF
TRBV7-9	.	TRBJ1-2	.	TGTGCCAGCAGCTTACGTGAGGGCTACACCTTC	CASSLREGYTF
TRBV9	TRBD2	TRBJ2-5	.	TGTGCCAGCAGCGCCCAACCGGCCGGGGGGGAAGAGACCCAGTACTTC	CASSAQPAGGEETQYF
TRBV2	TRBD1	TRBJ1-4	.	TGTGCCAGCAGACCGGGACAGGCTAGGAGTGAAAAACTGTTTTTT	CASRPGQARSEKLFF
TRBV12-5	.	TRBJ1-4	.	TGTGCTAGTGGTCCCGGACACGGTAATGAAAAACTGTTTTTT	CASGPGHGNEKLFF
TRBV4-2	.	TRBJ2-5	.	TGTGCCAGCAGCCAAGTTTCGGTAGACTTCCAAGAGACCCAGTACTTC	CASSQVSVDFQETQYF
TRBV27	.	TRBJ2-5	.	TGTGCCAGCAGTTTATGGAGGGGAGAGACCCAGTACTTC	CASSLWRGETQYF
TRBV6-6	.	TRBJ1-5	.	TGTGCCAGCAATGGGGCCCTAAATCAGCCCCAGCATTTT	CASNGALNQPQHF
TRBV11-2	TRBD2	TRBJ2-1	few	TGTGCCAGCAGCTTAGAATCTGCGGGGGGATGGAATGAGCAGTTCTTC	CASSLESAGGWNEQFF
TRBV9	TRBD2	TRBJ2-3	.	TGTGCCAGCAGCGCCGCCACCGGGACTAGCGGAGTAGAGAGCACAGATACGCAGTATTTT	CASSAATGTSGVESTDTQYF
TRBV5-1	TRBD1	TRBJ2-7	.	TGCGCCAGCAGCTTCCGGGACAGGGACTACGAGCAGTACTTC	CASSFRDRDYEQYF
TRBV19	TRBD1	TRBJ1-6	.	TGTGCCAGTAGTGCGACAGGGGAGGCGCCCCTCCACTTT	CASSATGEAPLHF
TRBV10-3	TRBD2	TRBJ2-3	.	TGTGCCATCAGTGAGAATGCGGGGGGCCGGGGCACAGATACGCAGTATTTT	CAISENAGGRGTDTQYF
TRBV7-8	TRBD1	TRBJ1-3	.	TGTGCCAGCAGCTCCAACCCATCAGGGGGCCACTCTGGAAACACCATATATTTT	CASSSNPSGGHSGNTIYF
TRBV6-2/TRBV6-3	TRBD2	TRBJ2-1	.	TGTGCCAGCAGTTTTAGCGGGGGGGATTATAGGGAGCAGTTCTTC	CASSFSGGDYREQFF
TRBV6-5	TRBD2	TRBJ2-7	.	TGTGCCAGCAGTTCTGAAGCTAACGCGGGGGGCTACGAGCAGTACTTC	CASSSEANAGGYEQYF
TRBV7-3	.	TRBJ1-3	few	TGTGCCAGCAGCCCCCGATCTGGGCCCATATATTTT	CASSPRSGPIYF
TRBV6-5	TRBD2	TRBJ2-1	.	TGTGCCAGCAGTTACCTTAGCGGGGGCGGCGACAATGAGCAGTTCTTC	CASSYLSGGGDNEQFF
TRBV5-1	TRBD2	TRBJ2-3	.	TGCGCCAGCAGCTTGTGGGGGAGCGGGGAGAGCACAGATACGCAGTATTTT	CASSLWGSGESTDTQYF
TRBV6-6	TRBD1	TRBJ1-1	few	TGTGCCGTGTCAACAGGGGAGAACACTGAAGCTTTCTTT	CAVSTGENTEAFF
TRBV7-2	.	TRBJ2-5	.	TGTGCCAGCTCCCATCGGGGGCAAGAGACCCAGTACTTC	CASSHRGQETQYF
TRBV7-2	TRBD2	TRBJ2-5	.	TGTGCCAGCAGCTTACGCGGGGGGGTATTGGAGACCCAGTACTTC	CASSLRGGVLETQYF
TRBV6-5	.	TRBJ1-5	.	TGTGCCAGCAGTTACGAAGCAGGGAAACAGCCCCAGCATTTT	CASSYEAGKQPQHF
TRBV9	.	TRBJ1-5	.	TGTGCCAGCAGCGTAGGGAGCAACAATCAGCCCCAGCATTTT	CASSVGSNNQPQHF
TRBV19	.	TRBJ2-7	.	TGTGCCAGTAGTATCTTCACAGGGAACGACGAGCAGTACTTC	CASSIFTGNDEQYF
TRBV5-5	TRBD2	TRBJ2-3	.	TGTGCCAGCAGCTTGGCCATAGCGGGGGGGACAGATACGCAGTATTTT	CASSLAIAGGTDTQYF
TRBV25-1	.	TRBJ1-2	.	TGTGCCAGCAGTGACCTCACAGGGATCTATGGCTACACCTTC	CASSDLTGIYGYTF
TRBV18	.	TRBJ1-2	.	TGTGCCAGCTCACCGGGACACCCTACTAACTATGGCTACACCTTC	CASSPGHPTNYGYTF
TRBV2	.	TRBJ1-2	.	TGTGCCAGCAGGGGGGGACGGAACTATGGCTACACCTTC	CASRGGRNYGYTF
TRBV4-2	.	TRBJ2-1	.	TGTGCCAGCAGTCAAGAATCAACACCCGCCTACAATGAGCAGTTCTTC	CASSQESTPAYNEQFF
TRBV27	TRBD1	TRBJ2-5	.	TGTGCCAGCAGTTCTTTGAGGACAGGGGGCGATGCGACCCAGTACTTC	CASSSLRTGGDATQYF
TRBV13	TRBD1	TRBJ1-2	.	TGTGCCAGCAGTTTCCGAGACAGGGCACATGGCTACACCTTC	CASSFRDRAHGYTF
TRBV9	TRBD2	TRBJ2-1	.	TGTGCCAGCAGCCCCCTGACTAGCGGGGGGTACAATGAGCAGTTCTTC	CASSPLTSGGYNEQFF
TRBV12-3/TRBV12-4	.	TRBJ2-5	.	TGTGCCAGCAGTTTACTGTACCAAGAGACCCAGTACTTC	CASSLLYQETQYF
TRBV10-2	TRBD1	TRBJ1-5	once	TGCGCCAGCAGAGCTACAGGGGACGGCAATCAGCCCCAGCATTTT	CASRATGDGNQPQHF
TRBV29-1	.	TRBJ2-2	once	TGCAGCGTTGAAGACCCGTACACCGGGGAGCTGTTTTTT	CSVEDPYTGELFF
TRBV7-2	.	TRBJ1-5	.	TGTGCCAGCAGCTTAATAGTCTTACAGCCCCAGCATTTT	CASSLIVLQPQHF
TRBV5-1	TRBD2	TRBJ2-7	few	TGCGCCAGCGGGGGGGACGTCTTCTCCTACGAGCAGTACTTC	CASGGDVFSYEQYF
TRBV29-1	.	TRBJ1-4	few	TGCAGCGTTGCGGAGGGTACTAATGAAAAACTGTTTTTT	CSVAEGTNEKLFF
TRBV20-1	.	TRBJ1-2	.	TGCAGTGCTAGTGCCGGAACGGGCTATGGCTACACCTTC	CSASAGTGYGYTF
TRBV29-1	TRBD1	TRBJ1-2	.	TGCAGCGTTGGGGGACAGGGGCGTTCGTGGGGCTACACCTTC	CSVGGQGRSWGYTF
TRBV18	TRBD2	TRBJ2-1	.	TGTGCCAGCTCATCTCCGGGGGGAGGTGAGCAGTTCTTC	CASSSPGGGEQFF
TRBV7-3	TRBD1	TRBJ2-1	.	TGTGCCAGCAGCTTAATTCCAATCGGACAGGGGCCGAATGAGCAGTTCTTC	CASSLIPIGQGPNEQFF
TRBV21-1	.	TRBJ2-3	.	TGTGCCAGCACTTCGGGACTAGCGGGCATGTTTAGCACAGATACGCAGTATTTT	CASTSGLAGMFSTDTQYF
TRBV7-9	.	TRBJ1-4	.	TGTGCCAGCAGCTTGGGGGGGGACCAGGACAGAAAACTGTTTTTT	CASSLGGDQDRKLFF
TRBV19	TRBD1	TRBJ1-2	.	TGTGCCAGTAGTCGACAGGGGAGCTATGGCTACACCTTC	CASSRQGSYGYTF
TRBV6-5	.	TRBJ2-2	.	TGTGCCAGCATTCTGGATGGCTCAGGCACCGGGGAGCTGTTTTTT	CASILDGSGTGELFF
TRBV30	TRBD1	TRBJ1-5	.	TGTGCCTGGAGTTGGCAGGGGGGTCAGCCCCAGCATTTT	CAWSWQGGQPQHF
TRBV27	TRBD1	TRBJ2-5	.	TGTGCCAGCAGTTGGGACAGGGGATGGGAGACCCAGTACTTC	CASSWDRGWETQYF
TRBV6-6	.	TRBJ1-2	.	TGTGCCAGCAGTTACGGAACAGGGTACGACTATGGCTACACCTTC	CASSYGTGYDYGYTF